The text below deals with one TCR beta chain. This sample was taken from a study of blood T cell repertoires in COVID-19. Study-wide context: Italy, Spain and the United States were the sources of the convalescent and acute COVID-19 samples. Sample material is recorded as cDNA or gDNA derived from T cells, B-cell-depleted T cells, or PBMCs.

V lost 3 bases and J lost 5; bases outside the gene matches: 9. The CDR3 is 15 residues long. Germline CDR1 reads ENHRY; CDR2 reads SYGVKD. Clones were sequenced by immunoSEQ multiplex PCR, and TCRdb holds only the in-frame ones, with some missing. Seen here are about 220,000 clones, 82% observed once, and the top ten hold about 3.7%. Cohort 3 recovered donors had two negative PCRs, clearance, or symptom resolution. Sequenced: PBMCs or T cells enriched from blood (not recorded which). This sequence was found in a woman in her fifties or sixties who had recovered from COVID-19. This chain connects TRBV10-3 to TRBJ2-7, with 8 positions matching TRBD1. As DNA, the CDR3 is TGTGCCATCAGTGAACCCAGGACAGGGCCCGACGAGCAGTACTTC. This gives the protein CAISEPRTGPDEQYF.